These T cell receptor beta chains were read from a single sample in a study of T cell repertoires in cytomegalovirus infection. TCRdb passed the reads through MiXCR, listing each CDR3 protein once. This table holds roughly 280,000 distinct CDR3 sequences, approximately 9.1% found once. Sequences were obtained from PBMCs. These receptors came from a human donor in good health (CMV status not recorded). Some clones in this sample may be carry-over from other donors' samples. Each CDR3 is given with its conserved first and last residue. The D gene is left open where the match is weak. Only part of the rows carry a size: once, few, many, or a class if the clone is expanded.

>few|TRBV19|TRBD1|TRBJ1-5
TGTGCCAGTAGTTTCCCAGGGGGCGGCCAGCCCCAGCATTTT
CASSFPGGGQPQHF
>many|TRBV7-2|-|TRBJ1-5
TGTGCCAGCAGCTTAGGAGGGGCGCGAGATCAGCCCCAGCATTTT
CASSLGGARDQPQHF
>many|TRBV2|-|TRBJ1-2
TGTGCCAGCAGGGGAGATACAACCTATGGCTACACCTTC
CASRGDTTYGYTF
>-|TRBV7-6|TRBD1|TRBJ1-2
TGTGCCAGCAGTTTCTCGGACAGGGGGTCTTTGGATGGCTACACCTTC
CASSFSDRGSLDGYTF
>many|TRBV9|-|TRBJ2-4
TGTGCCAGCAGCGTAGGCGTAATGGCGAACATTCAGTACTTC
CASSVGVMANIQYF
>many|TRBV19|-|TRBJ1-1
TGTGCCAGTAGTACGACAGGTGGCGCTGAAGCTTTCTTT
CASSTTGGAEAFF
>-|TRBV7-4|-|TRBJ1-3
TGTGCCAGCAGCGAACCGGGGGCTAACTCTGGAAACACCATATATTTT
CASSEPGANSGNTIYF
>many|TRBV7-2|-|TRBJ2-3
TGTGCCAGCAGCTTACGGGACGGAATCACAGATACGCAGTATTTT
CASSLRDGITDTQYF
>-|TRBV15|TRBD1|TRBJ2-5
TGTGCCACCAGCGGAGCCGGGACAGGTGAAGAGACCCAGTACTTC
CATSGAGTGEETQYF
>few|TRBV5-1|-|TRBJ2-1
TGCGCCAGCAGCTTGTTGCCAGGCACTTACAATGAGCAGTTCTTC
CASSLLPGTYNEQFF
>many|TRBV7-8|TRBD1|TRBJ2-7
TGTGCCAGCAGCTTACTCCGGGACAGAACCTACGAGCAGTACTTC
CASSLLRDRTYEQYF
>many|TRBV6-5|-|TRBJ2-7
TGTGCCAGCAGTTATGCGGGGGCCTCCTACGAGCAGTACTTC
CASSYAGASYEQYF
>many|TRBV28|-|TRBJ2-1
TGTGCCAGCAGTTCGCCCAATGGAGGGGTCAAGCAGTTCTTC
CASSSPNGGVKQFF
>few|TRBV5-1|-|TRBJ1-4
TGCGCCAGCATGAACGGAGCGGCTAATGAAAAACTGTTTTTT
CASMNGAANEKLFF
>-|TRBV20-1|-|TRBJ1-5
TGCAGTGCTTGGGGGAGGGGAATTGGCAATCAGCCCCAGCATTTT
CSAWGRGIGNQPQHF
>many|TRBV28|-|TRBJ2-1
TGTGCCAGTCTCAATTCTCGGACCGGGAACAATGAGCAGTTCTTC
CASLNSRTGNNEQFF
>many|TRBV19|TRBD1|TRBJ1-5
TGTGCCAGTAGTCAGACTGGGACAGGGCAACGTCAGCCCCAGCATTTT
CASSQTGTGQRQPQHF
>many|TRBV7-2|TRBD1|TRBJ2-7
TGTGCCAGCAGCCTAAAGGGACAGGGTGGCGAGCAGTACTTC
CASSLKGQGGEQYF
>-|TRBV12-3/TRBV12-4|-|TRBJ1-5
TGTGCCAGCAGTTTAGCGCTATCCAGGGCGGCTCAGCCCCAGCATTTT
CASSLALSRAAQPQHF
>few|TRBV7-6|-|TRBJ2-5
TGTGCCAGCAGCCCTGTCGAAGAGACCCAGTACTTC
CASSPVEETQYF
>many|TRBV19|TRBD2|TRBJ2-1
TGTGCCAGTAGTACCCAGGGAAGGGAGGGCCTCACGGATGAGCAGTTCTTC
CASSTQGREGLTDEQFF
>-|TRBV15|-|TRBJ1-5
TGTGCCACCAGCAGAGCTAAGGGCCAAGGACAGCCCCAGCATTTT
CATSRAKGQGQPQHF
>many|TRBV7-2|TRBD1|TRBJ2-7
TGTGCCAGCAGCCCCGAGACAGGGGCCGTCTACGAGCAGTACTTC
CASSPETGAVYEQYF
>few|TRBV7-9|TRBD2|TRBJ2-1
TGTGCCAGCAGCTTTAGCGGGGGGGCAGATGAGCAGTTCTTC
CASSFSGGADEQFF
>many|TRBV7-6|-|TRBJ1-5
TGTGCCAGCAGCCAAGACAGTATTCAGCCCCAGCATTTT
CASSQDSIQPQHF
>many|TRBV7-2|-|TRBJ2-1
TGTGCCAGCAGCTCGGGCCCCAACTCCTACAATGAGCAGTTCTTC
CASSSGPNSYNEQFF
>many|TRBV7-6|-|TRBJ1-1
TGTGCCAGCAGCTTAGCGGGGGCGGGTGGGACTGAAGCTTTCTTT
CASSLAGAGGTEAFF
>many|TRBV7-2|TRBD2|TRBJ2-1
TGTGCCAGCAGCACGAAAACTAGCGGGAGGGCTGCTGAGCAGTTCTTC
CASSTKTSGRAAEQFF
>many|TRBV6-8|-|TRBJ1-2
TGTGCCAGCAGGTCCGCGGGGGCGAGGGGCTACACCTTC
CASRSAGARGYTF
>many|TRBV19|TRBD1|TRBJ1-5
TGTGCCAGTAGTATGCCCCGACAGGGGGACAATCAGCCCCAGCATTTT
CASSMPRQGDNQPQHF
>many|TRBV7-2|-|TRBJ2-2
TGTGCCAGCAGCGTCCGGGGGAGCGGCACCGGGGAGCTGTTTTTT
CASSVRGSGTGELFF
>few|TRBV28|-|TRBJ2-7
TGTGCCAGCAGTTCGCCCTGGGACGGATCCTACGAGCAGTACTTC
CASSSPWDGSYEQYF
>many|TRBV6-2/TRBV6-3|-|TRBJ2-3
TGTGCCAGTAGTCGGGTTCTTTCTGATACGCAGTATTTT
CASSRVLSDTQYF
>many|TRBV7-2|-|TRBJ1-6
TGTGCCAGCAGCTTAGTGTCAACAGGGCGCTCCAATTCACCCCTCCACTTT
CASSLVSTGRSNSPLHF
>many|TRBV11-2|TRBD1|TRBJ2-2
TGTGCCAGCAGCTTAACTAGACAGGGGATTAACACCGGGGAGCTGTTTTTT
CASSLTRQGINTGELFF
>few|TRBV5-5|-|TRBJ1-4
TGTGCCAGCAGTATCTTGGGATCTCAGGGTAATGAAAAACTGTTTTTT
CASSILGSQGNEKLFF
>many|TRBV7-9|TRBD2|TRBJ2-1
TGTGCCAGCAGTCGAGAGCGGGAGGGCCGGGAGCAGTTCTTC
CASSREREGREQFF